Following are 13 T cell receptor beta chains from one sample sequenced in a study of CD8 T cells in Susac syndrome (dated by TCRdb to about 2019). Libraries came from the immunoSEQ multiplex PCR assay. RNA was extracted using the RNeasy kit, and about 0.5 to 1 ug of the RNA was reverse transcribed with random hexamers. TCRdb took the public reads, trimmed them with fastp at Q25, ran MiXCR for clone calling and kept in-frame beta chains. Each entry is one CDR3 protein sequence, shown with its most common DNA and genes. This sample comprises some 130,000 distinct CDR3 sequences, over 90% of them detected only once. The top ten clones comprise around 0.2% of the sample. Sequencing was carried out using CD8+ T cells from PBMCs. These receptors all stem from a human donor with Susac syndrome.

V gene TRBV9 combines with J gene TRBJ2-7; D is possibly TRBD2 (7 bases). Trimming cost V 6 bases and J 6 bases, with 19 bases left between them. CDR1 and CDR2 from the germline V gene are SGDLS and YYNGEE. The CDR3 covers 14 residues. CDR3 amino acids: CASNLGGGSGEQYF. The CDR3 coding sequence is TGTGCCAGCAACCTCGGGGGCGGGAGTGGCGAGCAGTACTTC.

In nucleotides, the CDR3 is TGCGCCAGCAGCCAAGAAGTACAGGTGAACACTGAAGCTTTCTTT. Protein sequence: CASSQEVQVNTEAFF. The chain carries TRBV4-1 and TRBJ1-1, with D tentatively TRBD1 (5 bases). The V gene lost 0 bases and the J gene lost 0 bases, with 8 bases spanning the gap. This CDR3 region has 15 residues. Germline CDR1 MGHRA, CDR2 YSYEKL.

V gene TRBV5-4 combines with J gene TRBJ2-1; perhaps TRBD2 as D (6 bases). Trimming removed 0 bases from V and 0 bases from J, with 10 bases in between. Germline V gives CDR1 SGHNT, CDR2 YYREEE (reference sequence). This CDR3 contains 16 residues. The CDR3 DNA follows: TGTGCCAGCAGCTTGGATGCGGGGAGCTCCTACAATGAGCAGTTCTTC. This codes for CASSLDAGSSYNEQFF.

This clonotype was detected only a few times. V is TRBV11-2 and J is TRBJ2-1; no firm D call. Germline V lookup: CDR1 SGHAT, CDR2 FQNNGV. The V end lost 5 bases, the J end lost 7 bases, and 15 bases lay between the germline ends. The CDR3 extends over 14 amino acids. The CDR3 nucleotides read TGTGCCAGCAGCCCTTCCGGGTCGCGGAATGAGCAGTTCTTC. Translated, it gives CASSPSGSRNEQFF. The full variable domain, completed using reference TRBV11-2 and TRBJ2-1, is EAGVAQSPRYKIIEKRQSVAFWCNPISGHATLYWYQQILGQGPKLLIQFQNNGVVDDSQLPKDRFSAERLKGVDSTLKIQPAKLEDSAVYLCASSPSGSRNEQFFGPGTRLTVL.

The table lists this clonotype with a count of one. The CDR3 DNA reads TGCGCCAGCAGCCAACTATTTCGGAACACCGGGGAGCTGTTTTTT. It encodes CASSQLFRNTGELFF. This chain links TRBV4-1 with TRBJ2-2, with D uncertain. Germline V gene lookup returns CDR1 MGHRA and CDR2 YSYEKL. CDR3 length: 15 residues. The ends were cut back, 2 bases at V and 1 base at J, with 8 bases in the middle.

The chain links TRBV29-1 to TRBJ2-7; D is unresolved. The CDR3 loop spans 11 amino acids. Deletions cut 6 bases from V and 2 bases from J, with 8 bases between. Germline V gene sequence: CDR1 SQVTM, CDR2 ANQGSEA. CDR3 loop: CSVIQTYEQYF. CDR3 nucleotides: TGCAGCGTCATCCAGACCTACGAGCAGTACTTC.

The gene calls are TRBV28 and TRBJ2-1; D possibly corresponds to TRBD1 (6 bases). The CDR3 runs to 14 residues. Looked up from germline, CDR1 is MDHEN and CDR2 is SYDVKM. V dropped 5 bases and J dropped 7 bases, with 15 bases sitting between them. The CDR3 here is CASSLQGLGNEQFF. The CDR3 coding sequence is TGTGCCAGCAGTCTACAGGGTCTGGGAAATGAGCAGTTCTTC. The whole variable domain, filled in from reference TRBV28 and TRBJ2-1, reads DVKVTQSSRYLVKRTGEKVFLECVQDMDHENMFWYRQDPGLGLRLIYFSYDVKMKEKGDIPEGYSVSREKKERFSLILESASTNQTSMYLCASSLQGLGNEQFFGPGTRLTVL.

V usage is TRBV5-1 and J usage is TRBJ2-7; 10 bases are shared with TRBD1. The ends lost 2 bases at V and 2 bases at J; junction bases unmatched: 7. The CDR3 is 16 amino acids. CDR1 is SGHRS and CDR2 is YFSETQ in the germline V gene. The CDR3 DNA reads TGCGCCAGCAGCTTCTATCCGGGACAGGGGCCCTACGAGCAGTACTTC. Amino acids: CASSFYPGQGPYEQYF. Full variable domain (outside the CDR3, taken from reference TRBV5-1 and TRBJ2-7): KAGVTQTPRYLIKTRGQQVTLSCSPISGHRSVSWYQQTPGQGLQFLFEYFSETQRNKGNFPGRFSGRQFSNSRSEMNVSTLELGDSALYLCASSFYPGQGPYEQYFGPGTRLTVT.

This clonotype was detected only once. The chain combines TRBV2 with TRBJ2-5; either TRBD1 or TRBD2 may supply D (5 bases each). CDR1 and CDR2 from the germline V gene are SNHLY and FYNNEI. CDR3 length equals 14 residues. This CDR3 is CAQLPRGYQETQYF. Written as DNA, the CDR3 is TGTGCTCAGCTACCGAGGGGATACCAAGAGACCCAGTACTTC.

V usage is TRBV3-1 and J usage is TRBJ2-1; TRBD1 matches at 9 bases. Germline V CDR1 and CDR2: LGHDT, YNNKEL (reference sequence). The CDR3 consists of 18 residues. V was clipped by 1 base and J by 7 bases; unmatched bases: 14. Here the CDR3 DNA reads TGTGCCAGCAGCCAAGCAGAGGAGACAGGGGGTTTTTGGAATGAGCAGTTCTTC. This encodes CASSQAEETGGFWNEQFF.

This rearrangement joins TRBV20-1 to TRBJ2-7; D perhaps matches TRBD1 (5 bases). CDR3 length equals 15 residues. The germline gives CDR1 DFQATT, CDR2 SNEGSKA (reference sequence). V was shortened by 1 base and J by 0 bases, with 13 bases between the two germline ends. CDR3 coding DNA: TGCAGTGCTAGAGGAACAGGCTTGAGCTCCTACGAGCAGTACTTC. Its translation is CSARGTGLSSYEQYF.

The chain employs TRBV27 and TRBJ2-5; D is undetermined. Trimming pared 8 bases from V and 5 bases from J, leaving 9 bases between. The CDR3 has 11 amino acids. Germline-derived CDR1 and CDR2 are MNHEY and SMNVEV (reference sequence). This CDR3 reads CASGFGETQYF. Written as DNA, the CDR3 is TGTGCCAGCGGGTTCGGGGAGACCCAGTACTTC.

The chain couples TRBV6-5 to TRBJ2-5; D is unresolved. The CDR3 sequence is 14 residues long. The V gene lost 2 bases and the J gene lost 2 bases, with 9 bases spanning the gap. In germline, CDR1 is MNHEY, CDR2 SVGAGI. CDR3: CASSYKGLQETQYF. The CDR3, as DNA: TGTGCCAGCAGTTACAAGGGCTTGCAAGAGACCCAGTACTTC.